This T cell receptor (beta chain) was sequenced during a study of blood T cell repertoires in COVID-19. Study-level background: Both acute and convalescent COVID-19 samples were obtained from the United States, Italy and Spain. PBMCs, B-cell-depleted T cells, or T cells provided the cDNA or gDNA that made up the material.

Germline-derived CDR1 and CDR2 are DFQATT and SNEGSKA (reference sequence). Trimming shortened V by 3 bases and J by 6 bases, and 11 bases separated the two germline ends. This CDR3 has 13 amino acids. In the original workflow: Estimation of nucleated cell counts was performed using reference gene primer amplification. The protocol was immunoSEQ multiplex PCR, while the TCRdb copy is restricted to in-frame clones and leaves out a portion. For V, J and clone size, that table is used; D and trimming come from the DNA. The data hold approximately 230,000 clones, with 65% to 90% observed a single time. Sequencing input: peripheral blood. This sequence joins TRBV20-1 and TRBJ1-4; no reliable D call. This sequence originates from a woman older than 75 with active or convalescent COVID-19. CDR3 nucleotides: TGCAGTGCTAGTGTGGGCGATGATGAAAAACTGTTTTTT. Translated: CSASVGDDEKLFF.